Shown below are 3 T cell receptor beta chains from a single sample sequenced in a study of cytomegalovirus exposure and HLA in healthy donors. 13 Jbeta primers and 60 Vbeta primers were used for the PCR. Some clones are missing from TCRdb's copy, which holds only in-frame ones; the method was immunoSEQ multiplex PCR. The data show roughly 160,000 clones, roughly four fifths seen once. The sample comprised PBMCs. The receptor set was obtained from a man aged 45 to 65 in good health and CMV-seropositive.

The chain recombines TRBV2 with TRBJ2-1; 9 bases are shared with TRBD2. CDR1 and CDR2 (germline): SNHLY, FYNNEI. This CDR3 is built from 18 residues. J was trimmed by 4 bases and V by 6 bases; bases with no gene match: 16. CDR3 region: CASSTLTPGLADYNEQFF. CDR3 in DNA: TGTGCCAGCAGCACATTGACACCGGGACTAGCAGATTACAATGAGCAGTTCTTC.

This clone was seen only once. The rearrangement joins TRBV5-4 to TRBJ2-7; 10 bases are a match to TRBD2. V gave up 3 bases and J gave up 5 bases; unmatched junction bases: 5. The CDR3 loop spans 14 amino acids. CDR1 SGHNT and CDR2 YYREEE come from the germline V gene (reference sequence). In nucleotides, the CDR3 is TGTGCCAGCAGCTCGGCCGGGACTAGCGACGAGCAGTACTTC. This encodes CASSSAGTSDEQYF.

V usage is TRBV25-1 and J usage is TRBJ1-4, with TRBD1 as a possible D gene (5 bases). This CDR3 spans 15 amino acids. Trimming took off 4 bases at V and 0 bases at J, with 9 bases between the two ends. Germline loops: CDR1 MGHDK, CDR2 SYGVNS. Written as DNA, the CDR3 is TGTGCCAGCAGTGGCGGGGGGGCAACTAATGAAAAACTGTTTTTT. It encodes CASSGGGATNEKLFF.